Shown below are 7 T cell receptor beta chains from a single sample sequenced in a study of shared clonotypes between healthy human individuals. The table came from immunoSEQ multiplex PCR; TCRdb's copy has only in-frame clones and leaves some out. The sample yields about 500,000 clones, 70% to 80% seen once. Sequencing was carried out using PBMCs. The receptors derive from a woman in her thirties or forties in good health. Some clones in this sample may be carry-over from other donors' samples.

This chain joins TRBV7-9 and TRBJ2-1, with D perhaps TRBD2 (5 bases). This CDR3 has 13 residues. Between the trimmed V and J ends, which lost 5 bases and 8 bases, there was a span of 13 bases. Germline CDR1 and CDR2: SEHNR and FQNEAQ (reference sequence). CDR3 protein: CASSPRRSHEQFF. The CDR3 region has the DNA TGTGCCAGCAGCCCCAGGAGGTCGCATGAGCAGTTCTTC.

The chain uses TRBV7-9 and TRBJ1-1; D is uncertain. The germline V gene has CDR1 SEHNR and CDR2 FQNEAQ (reference sequence). V was trimmed by 2 bases and J by 4 bases, leaving 5 bases between them. The CDR3 loop spans 12 amino acids. The CDR3 region is CASSLSRTEAFF. DNA of the CDR3: TGTGCCAGCAGCTTATCTCGCACTGAAGCTTTCTTT.

In its sample, this clone is medium-sized. The same CDR3 can be traced to other DNA sequences in this sample. The chain recombines TRBV7-9 with TRBJ1-2; no reliable D call. Germline loops: CDR1 SEHNR, CDR2 FQNEAQ (reference sequence). Trimming left V 0 bases short and J 0 bases short, with 5 bases between. The CDR3 has 14 residues. CDR3 in DNA: TGTGCCAGCAGCTTAGCAGCCTCTAACTATGGCTACACCTTC. This gives the protein CASSLAASNYGYTF.

The count of this clone is one. The junction does not match germline at one end; this may be a read error. The chain employs TRBV7-2 and TRBJ2-4; the D gene is possibly TRBD1 (7 bases). This CDR3 spans 13 amino acids. Germline CDR1 SGHTA, CDR2 FQGNSA. The CDR3 DNA reads as TGTGCCAGCAGCTTAGGCCAGGGGGGACTCGAGAACTTC. This gives the protein CASSLGQGGLENF. The full variable domain, completed using reference TRBV7-2 and TRBJ2-4, is GAGVSQSPSNKVTEKGKDVELRCDPISGHTALYWYRQSLGQGLEFLIYFQGNSAPDKSGLPSDRFSAERTGGSVSTLTIQRTQQEDSAVYLCASSLGQGGLENFGAGTRLSVL.

This sequence joins TRBV11-2 and TRBJ1-1; D is perhaps TRBD1 (6 bases). Per the germline V gene, CDR1 is SGHAT and CDR2 is FQNNGV. The CDR3 loop spans 13 amino acids. V was trimmed by 5 bases and J by 4 bases, leaving 11 bases between them. The CDR3 DNA reads as TGTGCCAGCAGCCTTACAGGGACCACTGAAGCTTTCTTT. Its translation is CASSLTGTTEAFF.

This clone has more than one count but fewer than ten. This may be a read error, as it is one base from a much larger clone. V gene TRBV14 combines with J gene TRBJ2-1; perhaps TRBD1 as D (5 bases). The CDR3 is made up of 17 amino acids. The germline V gene encodes CDR1 SGHDN and CDR2 FVKESK. CDR3 region: CAGSPSRWGTRANEQFF. In nucleotides, the CDR3 is TGTGCCGGCAGCCCATCCCGGTGGGGCACTCGAGCCAATGAGCAGTTCTTC. Full variable domain (outside the CDR3, taken from reference TRBV14 and TRBJ2-1): EAGVTQFPSHSVIEKGQTVTLRCDPISGHDNLYWYRRVMGKEIKFLLHFVKESKQDESGMPNNRFLAERTGGTYSTLKVQPAELEDSGVYFCAGSPSRWGTRANEQFFGPGTRLTVL.

A word on this clone: Given a far larger clone just one base away, this is likely a sequencing read error. The chain joins TRBV28 to TRBJ2-7, with 9 bases that match TRBD1. CDR1 is MDHEN, CDR2 SYDVKM, per germline. This CDR3 spans 15 amino acids. The CDR3 reads CASSRTGAAAYGQYF. CDR3 nucleotides: TGTGCCAGCAGCCGGACAGGGGCGGCTGCCTACGGGCAGTACTTC. Based on the CDR3 plus reference TRBV28 and TRBJ2-7, the full variable domain is DVKVTQSSRYLVKRTGEKVFLECVQDMDHENMFWYRQDPGLGLRLIYFSYDVKMKEKGDIPEGYSVSREKKERFSLILESASTNQTSMYLCASSRTGAAAYGQYFGPGTRLTVT.